The entry below gives a single TCR beta chain sequence along with its context. In the authors' workflow: Quantification of nucleated cells was approximated via reference gene primer amplification. Sequenced by immunoSEQ multiplex PCR; TCRdb stores in-frame clones only, minus some. D and trimming come from the DNA, and the V and J calls and clone size come from that table. The sample consists of roughly 24,000 clones, about nine tenths of them appearing once. The sample comes from a study of blood T cell repertoires in COVID-19. For the study at large: Both acute and convalescent COVID-19 samples were obtained from the United States, Italy and Spain. PBMCs, B-cell-depleted T cells, or T cells were the source of the cDNA or gDNA that made up the material.

Material: peripheral blood. This TCR was recovered from a woman between 70 and 85 years old with active COVID-19.

CDR3 amino acids: CASSQRAGLYGYTF. The CDR3 DNA reads TGCGCCAGCAGCCAGCGGGCCGGGCTCTATGGCTACACCTTC. This sequence joins TRBV4-1 and TRBJ1-2; no definite D call. V was trimmed by 3 bases and J by 4 bases, leaving 12 bases between them. Per the germline V gene, CDR1 is MGHRA and CDR2 is YSYEKL. The CDR3 loop spans 14 amino acids.